Shown below are 22 T cell receptor beta chains from a single sample sequenced in a study of early T cells in non-severe SARS-CoV-2 infection. TCRdb fed the 5' RACE reads into MiXCR, producing one record per CDR3 protein. The repertoire holds about 48,000 distinct CDR3 sequences, with about 6.2% as singletons. The sequencing used whole blood, collected at baseline. The receptors were gathered from an adult who was a healthcare worker with PCR-confirmed SARS-CoV-2 infection or an uninfected control (not recorded which).

This clonotype was seen only a few times. The V call is TRBV18, the J call TRBJ2-2; D gene unclear. The germline V gene has CDR1 KGHSH and CDR2 LQKENI. This CDR3 is built from 16 residues. Trimming removed 2 bases from V and 2 bases from J, with 12 bases in between. CDR3 residues: CASSPSLSGNTGELFF. CDR3 nucleotide sequence: TGTGCCAGCTCACCATCCCTGTCGGGTAACACCGGGGAGCTGTTTTTT.

This clonotype was observed many times. The V call is TRBV7-9, the J call TRBJ2-3; no definite D call. The CDR3 length is 15 residues. Germline loops: CDR1 SEHNR, CDR2 FQNEAQ (reference sequence). V lost 2 bases, J lost 1 base, and 10 bases lay in between. The CDR3 DNA reads TGTGCCAGCAGCTTATTAACTCAGGGCACAGATACGCAGTATTTT. Encoded protein: CASSLLTQGTDTQYF.

This clonotype was seen repeatedly, ten times or more. The chain combines TRBV6-2 or TRBV6-3 with TRBJ1-2; D uncertain. The CDR3 runs to 12 residues. The V and J ends lost 2 bases and 4 bases respectively, with 5 bases between them. Germline V gene lookup returns CDR1 MNHEY and CDR2 SVGEGT. CDR3 protein: CASSYGLYGYTF. The DNA for the CDR3 is TGTGCCAGCAGTTACGGGCTCTATGGCTACACCTTC.

This clonotype came up many times. The rearrangement joins TRBV2 to TRBJ1-5; perhaps TRBD1 as D (5 bases). The CDR3 has 16 residues. Germline CDR1 reads SNHLY; CDR2 reads FYNNEI. V lost 7 bases to trimming and J lost 2 bases, with 18 bases between them. The DNA for the CDR3 is TGTGCCAGCACCCCGGGACGGCGGTCAGGCAATCAGCCCCAGCATTTT. It is translated as CASTPGRRSGNQPQHF.

Only a few counts were recorded for this clonotype. The gene calls are TRBV5-1 and TRBJ2-1, with 7 bases matching TRBD1. Germline-derived CDR1 and CDR2 are SGHRS and YFSETQ. CDR3 size: 11 residues. J gave up 13 bases and V 4 bases, and 5 bases lay outside the gene matches. The CDR3 loop is CASSPGTVQFF. The DNA of the CDR3 is TGCGCCAGCAGCCCGGGGACAGTACAGTTCTTC.

V gene TRBV20-1 combines with J gene TRBJ2-4; D remains unclear. V was shortened by 6 bases and J by 5 bases, with 8 bases between the two germline ends. Per the germline V gene, CDR1 is DFQATT and CDR2 is SNEGSKA (reference sequence). This CDR3 has 11 amino acids. CDR3 in amino acids: CSAGPQNIQYF. The CDR3 DNA reads TGCAGTGCAGGACCACAAAACATTCAGTACTTC.

This sequence joins TRBV27 and TRBJ2-7; 8 bases are shared with TRBD2. This CDR3 contains 15 residues. CDR1 is MNHEY and CDR2 is SMNVEV in the germline V gene (reference sequence). V dropped 4 bases and J dropped 6; count of bases not matched to a gene: 11. The DNA of the CDR3 is TGTGCCAGCAGTTCTTTGGGACTAGGGTGGCGCGAGCAGTACTTC. Translation: CASSSLGLGWREQYF.

This clonotype has just a few counts. The genes are TRBV6-2 or TRBV6-3 and TRBJ2-1, with 14 bases fitting TRBD2. The V segment lost 2 bases and the J segment 6 bases; nucleotides outside the gene matches: 3. The CDR3 length is 16 residues. The germline gives CDR1 MNHEY, CDR2 SVGEGT. The CDR3 sequence is CASSYAGTSGSNEQFF. CDR3 DNA sequence: TGTGCCAGCAGTTACGCCGGGACTAGCGGGAGCAATGAGCAGTTCTTC.

This clonotype was seen only a few times. The gene calls are TRBV11-2 and TRBJ1-5, with TRBD1 matching 9 bases. Looked up from germline, CDR1 is SGHAT and CDR2 is FQNNGV. The CDR3 consists of 14 residues. With 5 bases clipped from V and 6 bases from J, the junction kept 5 bases outside the gene matches. CDR3 DNA sequence: TGTGCCAGCAGCCCACAGGGGGCGAGTCAGCCCCAGCATTTT. This gives the protein CASSPQGASQPQHF.

This clonotype turned up a few times. Sequence at one end of the junction differs from germline and may be a read error. This chain connects TRBV7-2 to TRBJ1-1; no definite D call. This CDR3 comprises 14 residues. Germline V gene sequence: CDR1 SGHTA, CDR2 FQGNSA. CDR3 protein: CASSLNDPGTEPFF. CDR3 DNA sequence: TGTGCCAGCAGCTTAAACGACCCCGGCACTGAACCTTTCTTT.

In this sample, this clonotype turned up many times. The chain recombines TRBV20-1 with TRBJ2-1, with 9 bases identical to TRBD2. This CDR3 comprises 15 residues. V shed 3 bases, J shed 6 bases, and the junction held 9 bases outside the gene matches. Germline V lookup: CDR1 DFQATT, CDR2 SNEGSKA (reference sequence). In nucleotides, the CDR3 is TGCAGTGCTAGTATCCTAGCGGGATGGGCCAATGAGCAGTTCTTC. It codes for CSASILAGWANEQFF.

This clonotype occurred many times. This sequence joins TRBV6-5 and TRBJ2-5, with D perhaps matching TRBD1 (6 bases). Germline CDR1 MNHEY, CDR2 SVGAGI. This CDR3 has 16 amino acids. V was pared by 6 bases and J by 5 bases, with 22 bases between. CDR3 residues: CASSPGLGASGETQYF. The CDR3 DNA reads as TGTGCCAGCAGCCCTGGACTGGGGGCCTCTGGGGAGACCCAGTACTTC.

The chain is built from TRBV7-2 and TRBJ1-6; TRBD1 matches 7 bases. Germline CDR1 SGHTA, CDR2 FQGNSA. V was clipped by 5 bases and J by 7 bases; unmatched bases: 2. This CDR3 contains 13 residues. The CDR3 DNA reads TGTGCCAGCAGCGGGACAGTCAATTCACCCCTCCACTTT. This gives the protein CASSGTVNSPLHF.

V and J are TRBV6-5 and TRBJ1-1; D ambiguous. V dropped 8 bases and J dropped 0 bases, with 10 bases sitting between them. CDR3 length: 13 amino acids. CDR1 MNHEY and CDR2 SVGAGI come from the germline V gene. The CDR3: CASGTTVNTEAFF. As DNA, the CDR3 is TGTGCCAGCGGAACGACGGTGAACACTGAAGCTTTCTTT.

There are many counts of this clonotype. The J gene is TRBJ2-3, the V gene TRBV5-6; D uncertain. V was cut by 0 bases and J by 5 bases, with 10 bases left in between. Germline CDR1 is SGHDT and CDR2 is YYEEEE. The CDR3 totals 14 residues. CDR3 bases: TGTGCCAGCAGCTTGGTCTCGACACAAGATACGCAGTATTTT. Translated, it gives CASSLVSTQDTQYF.

This clonotype occurred a few times. This chain joins TRBV11-2 and TRBJ2-7; D remains unclear. Germline assignment: CDR1 SGHAT and CDR2 FQNNGV. The ends were cut back, 3 bases at V and 3 bases at J, with 3 bases in the middle. This CDR3 spans 11 amino acids. Written as DNA, the CDR3 is TGTGCCAGCAGCTTCAACTACGAGCAGTACTTC. Translated: CASSFNYEQYF.

This chain joins TRBV11-2 and TRBJ2-2; D gene unclear. This CDR3 contains 15 residues. In germline, CDR1 is SGHAT, CDR2 FQNNGV. V lost 5 bases and J 0 bases, leaving 10 bases between the germline ends. The CDR3 DNA is TGTGCCAGCAGCCACGACTCGACGAACACCGGGGAGCTGTTTTTT. Amino acid sequence: CASSHDSTNTGELFF.

The chain joins TRBV6-5 to TRBJ2-7, with D possibly being TRBD2 (6 bases). Germline V CDR1 and CDR2: MNHEY, SVGAGI. This CDR3 comprises 15 residues. Trimming removed 0 bases at V and 2 bases at J, with 11 bases between. CDR3 bases: TGTGCCAGCAGTTACTCTGGAGGGGAACCCTACGAGCAGTACTTC. Amino acids: CASSYSGGEPYEQYF.

The chain carries TRBV3-1 and TRBJ1-1; D call uncertain. From germline, CDR1 is LGHDT and CDR2 YNNKEL (reference sequence). The V and J ends lost 4 bases and 9 bases respectively, with 15 bases between them. The CDR3 is made up of 13 amino acids. The CDR3 sequence is CASSPSPEGKAFF. As DNA, the CDR3 is TGTGCCAGCAGCCCTTCCCCGGAAGGGAAAGCTTTCTTT. Together with reference TRBV3-1 and TRBJ1-1, the CDR3 gives the full variable domain: DTAVSQTPKYLVTQMGNDKSIKCEQNLGHDTMYWYKQDSKKFLKIMFSYNNKELIINETVPNRFSPKSPDKAHLNLHINSLELGDSAVYFCASSPSPEGKAFFGQGTRLTVV.

This clonotype was seen only a few times. This chain joins TRBV27 and TRBJ1-1; no reliable D call. The CDR3 is 16 residues long. V lost 6 bases to trimming and J lost 0 bases, with 17 bases between them. Germline V lookup: CDR1 MNHEY, CDR2 SMNVEV (reference sequence). CDR3 in DNA: TGTGCCAGCAGATTGGCCGGGTTAGCCATGAACACTGAAGCTTTCTTT. Translation gives CASRLAGLAMNTEAFF.

The sample holds many counts of this clonotype. The V and J genes are TRBV7-2 and TRBJ2-7; the D gene is possibly TRBD1 (5 bases). There are 15 residues in the CDR3. Trimming took off 2 bases at V and 2 bases at J, with 13 bases between the two ends. Germline lookup yields CDR1 SGHTA and CDR2 FQGNSA. The CDR3 DNA reads TGTGCCAGCAGCTTAAAGCAGGGTGAACCCTACGAGCAGTACTTC. This translates into CASSLKQGEPYEQYF.

This chain uses TRBV7-7 with TRBJ2-1; TRBD1 is a possible D gene (6 bases). CDR3 length equals 15 residues. Trimming took 3 bases from V and 2 from J, leaving 11 bases between them. Germline CDR1 and CDR2: SSHAT and FNYEAQ (reference sequence). CDR3 amino acids: CASSLSQGTYNEQFF. DNA of the CDR3: TGTGCCAGCAGCTTGAGCCAGGGGACCTACAATGAGCAGTTCTTC.